Described below is a single T cell receptor beta chain sequence and its context. The antigen remains undetermined. This record belongs to a study of cytomegalovirus exposure and HLA in healthy donors. Study background: The roughly 100 million unique TCR beta sequences, from 150 million to 200 million T cells, were found by an earlier analysis. Early released data had about 85 million unique TCRs, all coming from HLA-typed donors.

Findings and caveats of the study: Cytomegalovirus-associated TCR beta chains were listed, numbering under 200. Within an earlier analysis, most TCR beta V segments proved productive either about 90% or about 30% of the time.

The PCR contained 60 Vbeta and 13 Jbeta primers. Only in-frame clones appear in the TCRdb table, and some are missing; sequencing was by immunoSEQ multiplex PCR. The sample lists over 100,000 clones, 70% to 85% occurring once. The V gene end was trimmed by 5 bases and the J gene end by 8 bases; junction bases not matched to a gene: 15. The CDR3 is made up of 16 amino acids. Germline CDR1 ENHRY, CDR2 SYGVKD. V is TRBV10-3 and J is TRBJ1-2; 9 bases are a match to TRBD1. The sample was PBMCs. The clonotype comes from a man in his forties in good health and CMV-seropositive. The CDR3 here is CAISSRTGTGSEGYTF. The DNA for the CDR3 is TGTGCCATCAGTTCGAGGACCGGGACAGGGTCCGAAGGCTACACCTTC.